This T cell receptor (beta chain) was sequenced during a study of cytomegalovirus exposure and HLA in healthy donors. CDR1 and CDR2 from the germline V gene are LNHDA and SQIVND (reference sequence). V shed 7 bases and J shed 0 bases, with 16 bases lying between them. The CDR3 extends over 17 amino acids. This clone appeared a few times. A multiplex PCR was run with 60 Vbeta primers and 13 Jbeta primers. Profiled with immunoSEQ multiplex PCR; TCRdb holds only in-frame clones, not every one. The sample lists fewer than 250,000 clones, roughly 85% occurring once. The sequenced sample consisted of PBMCs. This sequence originates from a man between 18 and 35 years old in good health and CMV-seronegative. V gene TRBV19 combines with J gene TRBJ2-6; the D gene is possibly TRBD1 (6 bases). The CDR3 protein is CASTRTDDISGANVLTF. CDR3 DNA sequence: TGTGCCAGTACTAGGACAGACGATATCTCTGGGGCCAACGTCCTGACTTTC.